Below, 26 T cell receptor beta chains from the same sample are listed, as sequenced in a study of T cell changes during pregnancy in multiple sclerosis. Clones were sequenced by immunoSEQ multiplex PCR, and TCRdb holds only the in-frame ones, with some missing. The sample yields roughly 45,000 clones, about 91% seen once. The source was CD8+ T cells from peripheral blood mononuclear cells, collected after pregnancy. These receptors were taken from a female donor with multiple sclerosis, enrolled in a pregnancy study.

The rearrangement links TRBV5-4 to TRBJ1-1, with D perhaps matching TRBD1 (5 bases). The germline gives CDR1 SGHNT, CDR2 YYREEE (reference sequence). The V and J ends lost 1 base and 2 bases respectively, with 12 bases between them. The CDR3 loop spans 15 amino acids. The CDR3 DNA sequence: TGTGCCAGCAGCTTGTGGATAGGGGCCAACACTGAAGCTTTCTTT. Its protein product is CASSLWIGANTEAFF.

The sample holds a few counts of this clone. The CDR3 here is CASRQALNTEAFF. The CDR3 region has the DNA TGTGCCAGCCGACAGGCCCTGAACACTGAAGCTTTCTTT. V gene TRBV19 combines with J gene TRBJ1-1; the D gene is possibly TRBD1 (6 bases). Trimming shortened V by 9 bases and J by 0 bases, and 11 bases separated the two germline ends. CDR3 length: 13 residues. CDR1 LNHDA and CDR2 SQIVND come from the germline V gene (reference sequence).

The rearrangement uses TRBV6-4 and TRBJ2-3; TRBD2 might be the D (6 bases). The CDR3 is 15 amino acids. CDR1 MRHNA and CDR2 SNTAGT come from the germline V gene. Trimming stripped 2 bases from V and 0 bases from J, with 9 bases between. DNA of the CDR3: TGTGCCAGCAGTGACGACGCGGGAAGCACAGATACGCAGTATTTT. Translating gives CASSDDAGSTDTQYF.

The gene calls are TRBV9 and TRBJ2-7, with a weak D call TRBD2 (6 bases). This CDR3 has 14 amino acids. Per germline, CDR1 SGDLS and CDR2 YYNGEE. The germline V and J ends were trimmed by 0 bases and 6 bases, with 13 bases remaining between them. CDR3 DNA sequence: TGTGCCAGCAGCGTAGATCCGGGACTTAGCGAGCAGTACTTC. Protein sequence: CASSVDPGLSEQYF.

The chain uses TRBV4-2 and TRBJ1-5; 7 positions agree with TRBD1. Germline CDR1 is LGHNA and CDR2 is YNFKEQ. This CDR3 is built from 15 residues. The junction had 3 bases not matched to a gene; V was cut back by 0 bases and J by 4 bases. The CDR3 region has the DNA TGTGCCAGCAGCCAAGAACGACAGGGAAATCAGCCCCAGCATTTT. It is translated as CASSQERQGNQPQHF.

This chain joins TRBV6-5 and TRBJ1-2; TRBD1 is a possible D gene (5 bases). The germline CDR1 and CDR2 sequences are MNHEY and SVGAGI. The V end lost 6 bases, the J end lost 4 bases, and 12 bases lay between the germline ends. The CDR3 runs to 13 residues. The CDR3 spells CASSPPGGYGYTF. The CDR3 region has the DNA TGTGCCAGCAGCCCACCGGGGGGCTATGGCTACACCTTC.

V is TRBV7-9 and J is TRBJ1-5; 8 positions agree with TRBD1. Trimming removed 5 bases from V and 7 bases from J; junction bases left unmatched: 10. Germline values: CDR1 SEHNR, CDR2 FQNEAQ (reference sequence). CDR3 length: 15 residues. The CDR3 loop reads CASSPSTGVGQPQHF. In DNA, the CDR3 is TGTGCCAGCAGCCCGTCGACAGGGGTTGGGCAGCCCCAGCATTTT.

This clone was seen only once. The rearrangement joins TRBV4-1 to TRBJ2-1; D may be TRBD1 (5 bases). Germline V gene sequence: CDR1 MGHRA, CDR2 YSYEKL. The CDR3 is made up of 15 amino acids. Trimming took off 4 bases at V and 5 bases at J, with 15 bases between the two ends. The DNA of the CDR3 is TGCGCCAGCAGCCCGCACCATAGCAGGGACAATGAGCAGTTCTTC. It codes for CASSPHHSRDNEQFF.

V is TRBV29-1 and J is TRBJ1-2; no clear D gene. Between the trimmed V and J ends, which lost 2 bases and 4 bases, there was a span of 11 bases. Germline CDR1 SQVTM, CDR2 ANQGSEA. CDR3 size: 13 residues. The CDR3 protein is CSVESAVSYGYTF. CDR3 DNA sequence: TGCAGCGTTGAATCGGCGGTTAGCTATGGCTACACCTTC.

This sequence joins TRBV7-3 and TRBJ1-3, with 10 positions matching TRBD1. The V gene's germline CDR1 is SGHTA and CDR2 FQGTGA. The length of the CDR3 is 15 residues. With V trimmed by 5 bases and J by 4 bases, 5 bases remained unmatched. CDR3 sequence: CASSPGTGEGNTIYF. In nucleotides, the CDR3 is TGTGCCAGCAGCCCCGGGACAGGGGAAGGAAACACCATATATTTT.

The V call is TRBV27, the J call TRBJ2-1, with D uncertain. Trimming cost V 3 bases and J 8 bases, with 11 bases left between them. This CDR3 has 13 amino acids. Germline CDR1 and CDR2: MNHEY and SMNVEV (reference sequence). The CDR3 is CASSFVHYHEQFF. CDR3 coding DNA: TGTGCCAGCAGTTTTGTACATTACCATGAGCAGTTCTTC.

The V and J genes are TRBV27 and TRBJ2-4; D uncertain. Germline lookup yields CDR1 MNHEY and CDR2 SMNVEV (reference sequence). The CDR3 has 15 residues. Trimming took 4 bases from V and 0 from J, leaving 10 bases between them. In DNA form, the CDR3 reads TGTGCCAGCAGTTACATACCGTTAGCCAAAAACATTCAGTACTTC. Protein: CASSYIPLAKNIQYF.

The chain combines TRBV9 with TRBJ2-2; D unresolved. The CDR3 covers 14 residues. Germline assignment: CDR1 SGDLS and CDR2 YYNGEE. V lost 4 bases, J lost 6 bases, and 13 bases lay in between. This CDR3 reads CASSPRPEAGELFF. As DNA, the CDR3 is TGTGCCAGCAGCCCGCGTCCCGAGGCCGGGGAGCTGTTTTTT.

J is TRBJ2-5 and V is TRBV5-6, with D unclear. The germline V gene encodes CDR1 SGHDT and CDR2 YYEEEE. This CDR3 comprises 11 residues. Between the trimmed V and J ends, which lost 4 bases and 4 bases, there was a span of 5 bases. In DNA form, the CDR3 reads TGTGCCAGCAGCCAACTAGAGACCCAGTACTTC. It specifies CASSQLETQYF.

The gene calls are TRBV27 and TRBJ1-5; 7 bases align to TRBD1. The germline V gene encodes CDR1 MNHEY and CDR2 SMNVEV (reference sequence). This CDR3 is built from 15 residues. The V and J ends lost 6 bases and 6 bases, in that order; junction bases with no gene match: 11. This CDR3 reads CASSPSTTGTQPQHF. The CDR3 nucleotides are TGTGCCAGCAGCCCCTCTACGACAGGGACTCAGCCCCAGCATTTT.

The CDR3: CASSPRGGSNTEAFF. The CDR3 DNA sequence: TGTGCCAGCAGCCCTCGAGGGGGTTCGAACACTGAAGCTTTCTTT. This chain joins TRBV27 and TRBJ1-1; maybe TRBD1 (6 bases). Germline V CDR1 and CDR2: MNHEY, SMNVEV (reference sequence). The CDR3 is 15 residues long. V lost 6 bases to trimming and J lost 1 base, with 15 bases between them.

The chain combines TRBV7-8 with TRBJ1-1; D is ambiguous. V lost 2 bases and J lost 0, with 10 bases in between. Germline assignment: CDR1 SGHVS and CDR2 FQNEAQ. CDR3 size: 15 residues. DNA for the CDR3: TGTGCCAGCAGCTTAAATCCACTGATGAACACTGAAGCTTTCTTT. This gives the protein CASSLNPLMNTEAFF.

This clone was recorded only once. The CDR3 loop reads CASSQHSTGARYTIYF. DNA of the CDR3: TGCGCCAGCAGCCAGCATTCCACAGGGGCTAGATACACCATATATTTT. The chain combines TRBV4-3 with TRBJ1-3; 7 nucleotides align to TRBD1. The junction had 13 bases not matched to a gene; V was cut back by 3 bases and J by 8 bases. The CDR3 loop spans 16 amino acids. Germline CDR1 LGHNA, CDR2 YSLEER.

The genes are TRBV29-1 and TRBJ2-3; maybe TRBD2 (6 bases). Germline CDR1 is SQVTM and CDR2 is ANQGSEA. CDR3 length equals 13 residues. Trimming took off 2 bases at V and 0 bases at J, with 6 bases between the two ends. The CDR3 sequence: CSVERESTDTQYF. CDR3 DNA sequence: TGCAGCGTTGAACGGGAGAGCACAGATACGCAGTATTTT.

The gene calls are TRBV4-2 and TRBJ1-2, with TRBD1 identical over 8 bases. Losses at the gene ends were 4 bases for V and 6 bases for J; bases not matched to a gene: 10. The CDR3 extends over 15 amino acids. Germline V gives CDR1 LGHNA, CDR2 YNFKEQ. This CDR3 reads CASSPPGGGKNGYTF. The CDR3 bases are TGTGCCAGCAGCCCACCAGGGGGCGGTAAAAATGGCTACACCTTC.

The rearrangement joins TRBV29-1 to TRBJ1-1; 8 bases are a match to TRBD1. The CDR3 runs 12 residues. The junction had 2 bases not matched to a gene; V was cut back by 7 bases and J by 1 base. Germline-derived CDR1 and CDR2 are SQVTM and ANQGSEA. CDR3 in DNA: TGCAGCGGGACAGGGAAGAACACTGAAGCTTTCTTT. Its protein product is CSGTGKNTEAFF. The full variable domain, its missing parts supplied by reference TRBV29-1 and TRBJ1-1, is SAVISQKPSRDICQRGTSLTIQCQVDSQVTMMFWYRQQPGQSLTLIATANQGSEATYESGFVIDKFPISRPNLTFSTLTVSNMSPEDSSIYLCSGTGKNTEAFFGQGTRLTVV.

This clone appeared a few times. This chain joins TRBV19 and TRBJ2-2, with D possibly matching TRBD2 (6 bases). Trimming removed 1 base at V and 4 bases at J, with 7 bases between. The length of the CDR3 is 14 residues. Germline CDR1 LNHDA, CDR2 SQIVND (reference sequence). This CDR3 is CASSIGTTTGELFF. The CDR3, as DNA: TGTGCCAGTAGTATAGGGACTACCACCGGGGAGCTGTTTTTT.

The chain has TRBV5-4 and TRBJ2-5; possibly TRBD2 for D (6 bases). The CDR3 consists of 15 residues. CDR1 SGHNT and CDR2 YYREEE come from the germline V gene (reference sequence). Trimming shortened V by 4 bases and J by 5 bases, and 18 bases separated the two germline ends. The CDR3 reads CASSPFAGKGETQYF. The DNA for the CDR3 is TGTGCCAGCAGCCCCTTTGCGGGGAAGGGGGAGACCCAGTACTTC.

This clone was recorded a few times. This rearrangement joins TRBV6-5 to TRBJ1-2, with a possible D match to TRBD1 (5 bases). The germline CDR1 and CDR2 sequences are MNHEY and SVGAGI. The CDR3 totals 15 residues. V was pared by 2 bases and J by 6 bases, with 16 bases between. CDR3 protein: CASSYAGWGGDGYTF. The CDR3 DNA reads TGTGCCAGCAGTTACGCCGGCTGGGGGGGTGATGGCTACACCTTC.

The chain is built from TRBV2 and TRBJ1-2; no firm D call. Germline V gene data show CDR1 as SNHLY and CDR2 as FYNNEI. Trimming took 9 bases from V and 4 from J, leaving 12 bases between them. The CDR3 extends over 12 amino acids. CDR3 coding DNA: TGTGCCAGTATCGGGGTTGGCTATGGCTACACCTTC. This encodes CASIGVGYGYTF.

In DNA, the CDR3 is TGCGCCAGCAGCCAAGATCAAGGGGGCTACGAGCAGTACTTC. It encodes CASSQDQGGYEQYF. The chain employs TRBV4-3 and TRBJ2-7; weak D call: TRBD1 (6 bases). The germline V gene has CDR1 LGHNA and CDR2 YSLEER. This CDR3 contains 14 residues. Trimming took off 0 bases at V and 3 bases at J, with 9 bases between the two ends.